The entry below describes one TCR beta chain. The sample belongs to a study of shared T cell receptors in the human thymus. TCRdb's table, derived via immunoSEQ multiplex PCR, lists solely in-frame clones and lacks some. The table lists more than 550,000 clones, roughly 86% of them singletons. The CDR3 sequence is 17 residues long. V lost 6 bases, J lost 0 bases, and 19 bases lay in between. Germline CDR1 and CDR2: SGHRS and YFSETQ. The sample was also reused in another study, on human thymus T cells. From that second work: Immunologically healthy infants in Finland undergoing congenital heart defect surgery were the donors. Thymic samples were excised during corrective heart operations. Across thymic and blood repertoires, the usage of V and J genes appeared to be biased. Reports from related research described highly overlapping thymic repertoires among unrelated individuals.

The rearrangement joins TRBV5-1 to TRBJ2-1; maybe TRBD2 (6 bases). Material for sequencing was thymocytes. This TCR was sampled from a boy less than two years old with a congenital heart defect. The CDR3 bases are TGCGCCAGCACCGTAGCGGCTTACCCTGCCTCCTACAATGAGCAGTTCTTC. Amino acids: CASTVAAYPASYNEQFF.